Below are 29 T cell receptor beta chains sequenced from a single sample in a study of metastatic and nonmetastatic thyroid tumors. Prior to thyroid surgery, none of the patients had received any treatment. TCRdb re-clonotyped the PCR reads through MiXCR. The data show tens of thousands of clones, approximately 20% seen once. Sequences were obtained from tumor tissue. These receptors came from a female donor with papillary thyroid cancer or a benign thyroid nodule (not recorded which). Some clones in this sample may be carry-over from other donors' samples.

This clone has ten or more counts. The chain carries TRBV27 and TRBJ2-7, with D perhaps matching TRBD1 (5 bases). The CDR3 runs 13 residues. The germline CDR1 and CDR2 sequences are MNHEY and SMNVEV (reference sequence). Deletions cut 1 base from V and 7 bases from J, with 11 bases between. The chain's CDR3 is CASSLLGASEQYF. The CDR3, as DNA: TGTGCCAGCAGTTTATTAGGGGCATCAGAGCAGTACTTC.

At least ten counts were recorded for this clone. The chain employs TRBV4-3 and TRBJ1-2; D perhaps matches TRBD1 (5 bases). The CDR3 extends over 14 amino acids. Germline CDR1 and CDR2: LGHNA and YSLEER. Trimming removed 0 bases at V and 7 bases at J, with 12 bases between. The CDR3 reads CASSQDSRDAGYTF. In DNA, the CDR3 is TGCGCCAGCAGCCAAGACTCTCGGGACGCTGGCTACACCTTC.

This clone was picked up many times. V usage is TRBV9 and J usage is TRBJ2-5; 14 nucleotides align to TRBD2. This CDR3 contains 15 residues. Germline CDR1 SGDLS, CDR2 YYNGEE. The V and J ends lost 3 bases and 7 bases, in that order; junction bases with no gene match: 5. As DNA, the CDR3 is TGTGCCAGCAGCGCGACTAGCGGGAGGGAGGCGACCCAGTACTTC. Protein: CASSATSGREATQYF.

Ten or more counts support this clone. This chain connects TRBV6-6 to TRBJ2-3; 10 nucleotides agree with TRBD2. Looked up from germline, CDR1 is MNHNY and CDR2 is SVGAGI (reference sequence). The junction had 11 bases not matched to a gene; V was cut back by 8 bases and J by 0 bases. This CDR3 comprises 17 residues. The CDR3 loop is CASWDQAGGWSTDTQYF. As DNA, the CDR3 is TGTGCCAGCTGGGACCAAGCGGGGGGGTGGAGCACAGATACGCAGTATTTT.

This clone was recorded at least ten times. The chain uses TRBV7-2 and TRBJ2-3; D may be TRBD2 (6 bases). V dropped 4 bases and J dropped 1 base, with 15 bases sitting between them. This CDR3 spans 16 amino acids. Germline values: CDR1 SGHTA, CDR2 FQGNSA. The CDR3: CASSSLGGYRTDTQYF. DNA of the CDR3: TGTGCCAGCAGCTCCCTGGGGGGTTACCGCACAGATACGCAGTATTTT.

Ten or more counts support this clone. The chain combines TRBV13 with TRBJ2-7, with 15 bases lining up with TRBD2. The CDR3 covers 19 residues. J was trimmed by 0 bases and V by 5 bases; bases with no gene match: 11. Germline V CDR1 and CDR2: PRHDT, FYEKMQ (reference sequence). This CDR3 is CASSPTGGLAGGYSYEQYF. As DNA, the CDR3 is TGTGCCAGCAGCCCGACGGGGGGACTAGCGGGGGGATACTCCTACGAGCAGTACTTC.

This clone has at least ten counts. The chain joins TRBV28 to TRBJ2-1; tentatively, D is TRBD2 (5 bases). The CDR3 extends over 15 amino acids. V gave up 6 bases and J gave up 5 bases, with 17 bases separating them. Germline V gene lookup returns CDR1 MDHEN and CDR2 SYDVKM. For the CDR3, the DNA is TGTGCCAGCAGCACCTCTAGGACTCGAAACAATGAGCAGTTCTTC. Protein sequence: CASSTSRTRNNEQFF.

The genes are TRBV6-1 and TRBJ2-6; D might be TRBD1 (6 bases). The germline V and J ends were trimmed by 4 bases and 2 bases, with 6 bases remaining between them. CDR1 and CDR2 (germline): MNHNS, SASEGT. The CDR3 is 14 residues long. In nucleotides, the CDR3 is TGTGCCAGCAGTGGACAGGCTGGGGCCAACGTCCTGACTTTC. It translates to CASSGQAGANVLTF.

A few counts support this clone. The genes are TRBV28 and TRBJ2-7, with 10 bases that match TRBD1. With V trimmed by 4 bases and J by 3 bases, 3 bases remained unmatched. CDR1 is MDHEN, CDR2 SYDVKM, per germline. The CDR3 is 14 residues long. The CDR3: CASSYRTGGYEQYF. The CDR3 nucleotides are TGTGCCAGCAGTTACCGGACAGGGGGCTACGAGCAGTACTTC.

V and J are TRBV7-2 and TRBJ1-6; D not certain. V lost 11 bases and J lost 9, with 11 bases in between. Germline V lookup: CDR1 SGHTA, CDR2 FQGNSA. The CDR3 sequence is 11 residues long. The CDR3, as DNA: TGTGCCTGGGCCCTAGGTTCACCCCTCCACTTT. Translating it yields CAWALGSPLHF.

This clone was observed a few times. Germline is not matched at one junction end, which may reflect a read error. The chain couples TRBV27 to TRBJ2-7; D uncertain. Germline CDR1 reads MNHEY; CDR2 reads SMNVEV (reference sequence). The CDR3 spans 11 residues. CDR3: CAISLSIGQYF. In DNA, the CDR3 is TGTGCCATCAGTTTAAGTATAGGTCAGTACTTC.

This clone has only a few counts. The chain employs TRBV2 and TRBJ2-7, with D possibly TRBD1 on 5 matching bases. This CDR3 contains 12 residues. Germline lookup yields CDR1 SNHLY and CDR2 FYNNEI. V was clipped by 6 bases and J by 10 bases, with 16 bases between them. CDR3: CASSLVQVEQYF. The CDR3 DNA sequence: TGTGCCAGCAGCCTTGTACAGGTAGAACAGTACTTC. Based on the CDR3 plus reference TRBV2 and TRBJ2-7, the full variable domain is EPEVTQTPSHQVTQMGQEVILRCVPISNHLYFYWYRQILGQKVEFLVSFYNNEISEKSEIFDDQFSVERPDGSNFTLKIRSTKLEDSAMYFCASSLVQVEQYFGPGTRLTVT.

This clone was observed a few times. This chain links TRBV28 with TRBJ2-7; TRBD2 agrees at 7 bases. Looked up from germline, CDR1 is MDHEN and CDR2 is SYDVKM. The CDR3 covers 18 residues. Trimming cost V 4 bases and J 2 bases; bases outside gene matches: 17. CDR3 loop: CASSYPASGRTTPYEQYF. The CDR3 bases are TGTGCCAGCAGTTACCCCGCTAGCGGACGCACAACACCCTACGAGCAGTACTTC.

Points on this clone: Within the sample, other DNA sequences also encode this same CDR3. The chain uses TRBV10-3 and TRBJ2-1, with D tentatively TRBD2 (6 bases). The V end was cut by 6 bases, the J end by 1 base, with 19 bases between. Germline CDR1 and CDR2: ENHRY and SYGVKD. The CDR3 covers 17 residues. In nucleotides, the CDR3 is TGTGCCATCAGCACGTGGCGGGACGCAATTTCCTACAATGAGCAGTTCTTC. It yields the protein CAISTWRDAISYNEQFF.

This clone was found many times. This chain uses TRBV18 with TRBJ1-1; no clear D gene. Trimming took off 5 bases at V and 4 bases at J, with 5 bases between the two ends. CDR3 size: 11 residues. Germline V gene sequence: CDR1 KGHSH, CDR2 LQKENI. CDR3 sequence (DNA): TGTGCCAGCTCAATGGGCACTGAAGCTTTCTTT. Residues: CASSMGTEAFF. Full variable domain (outside the CDR3, taken from reference TRBV18 and TRBJ1-1): NAGVMQNPRHLVRRRGQEARLRCSPMKGHSHVYWYRQLPEEGLKFMVYLQKENIIDESGMPKERFSAEFPKEGPSILRIQQVVRGDSAAYFCASSMGTEAFFGQGTRLTVV.

This clone came up a few times. A much larger clone differs by one base, so this may be a read error. This chain links TRBV10-1 with TRBJ2-2; tentatively, D is TRBD1 (5 bases). In germline, CDR1 is WNHNN, CDR2 SYGVQD (reference sequence). Trimming pared 5 bases from V and 5 bases from J, leaving 15 bases between. The CDR3 runs 15 residues. The CDR3 nucleotides read TGCGCCAGCAGTCGGTACAGGAGAATGACCGGGGAGCTGTTTTTT. Translation: CASSRYRRMTGELFF.

Relative to its sample, this clone is medium-sized (0.01 to 0.1%). V and J are TRBV6-2 or TRBV6-3 and TRBJ1-2; D unresolved. CDR3 length equals 16 residues. Germline assignment: CDR1 MNHEY and CDR2 SVGEGT. V was clipped by 10 bases and J by 5 bases, with 26 bases between them. The CDR3 DNA is TGTGCCATCAAGGACCTTCCCTCGACACATCAATATGGCTACACCTTC. It codes for CAIKDLPSTHQYGYTF.

This clone was recorded at least ten times. The chain joins TRBV11-2 to TRBJ2-2, with a weak D call TRBD2 (6 bases). Germline values: CDR1 SGHAT, CDR2 FQNNGV. The CDR3 has 15 residues. Deletions cut 1 base from V and 1 base from J, with 7 bases between. CDR3 amino acids: CASSLGGVNTGELFF. CDR3 sequence (DNA): TGTGCCAGCAGCTTAGGCGGGGTGAACACCGGGGAGCTGTTTTTT.

Ten or more counts support this clone. The chain carries TRBV20-1 and TRBJ2-3, with 10 bases lining up with TRBD1. In germline, CDR1 is DFQATT, CDR2 SNEGSKA (reference sequence). With V trimmed by 6 bases and J by 5 bases, 5 bases remained unmatched. CDR3 length: 13 amino acids. The CDR3 nucleotides read TGCAGTGCAACGACAGGGGGCGAAGATACGCAGTATTTT. Protein sequence: CSATTGGEDTQYF.

In its sample, this clone was seen a few times. One end of the junction is discordant with germline, which a read error may explain. The chain uses TRBV6-5 and TRBJ1-2, with a tentative D call TRBD1 (5 bases). CDR3 size: 18 residues. The germline gives CDR1 MNHEY, CDR2 SVGAGI. CDR3 protein: CASSYGGQGTPFGYVYTF. The CDR3 DNA reads TGTGCCAGCAGTTACGGTGGGCAGGGTACGCCTTTCGGCTATGTCTACACCTTC.

This clone was recorded at least ten times. J is TRBJ2-7 and V is TRBV20-1; 8 nucleotides match TRBD2. CDR3 length: 15 amino acids. The germline V gene encodes CDR1 DFQATT and CDR2 SNEGSKA (reference sequence). V lost 1 base, J lost 4 bases, and 9 bases stayed unmatched. The CDR3 DNA reads TGCAGTGCTAGAGGGAGCGGGAGTTTCGCGTACGAGCAGTACTTC. Translation gives CSARGSGSFAYEQYF.

The chain uses TRBV5-1 and TRBJ1-2, with D possibly being TRBD1 (5 bases). With 4 bases removed from V and 7 bases from J, the gap between germline ends came to 14 bases. The CDR3 contains 13 residues. From germline, CDR1 is SGHRS and CDR2 YFSETQ. CDR3 region: CASSTSGGSGYTF. CDR3 DNA: TGCGCCAGCAGCACGAGCGGGGGTTCTGGCTACACCTTC. The complete variable domain, with remaining parts taken from reference TRBV5-1 and TRBJ1-2, reads KAGVTQTPRYLIKTRGQQVTLSCSPISGHRSVSWYQQTPGQGLQFLFEYFSETQRNKGNFPGRFSGRQFSNSRSEMNVSTLELGDSALYLCASSTSGGSGYTFGSGTRLTVV.

This clone was picked up many times. The V and J genes are TRBV6-2 or TRBV6-3 and TRBJ1-2, with D perhaps TRBD1 (6 bases). The CDR3 sequence is 15 residues long. V gave up 4 bases and J gave up 2 bases, with 14 bases separating them. Germline V gives CDR1 MNHEY, CDR2 SVGEGT. The DNA of the CDR3 is TGTGCCAGCAGTTTTCAAACCACAGGGAACTATGGCTACACCTTC. The encoded protein is CASSFQTTGNYGYTF.

This clone has at least ten counts. The chain links TRBV20-1 to TRBJ2-3, with 9 bases matching TRBD2. V lost 7 bases and J lost 5; bases outside the gene matches: 7. Germline V gene lookup returns CDR1 DFQATT and CDR2 SNEGSKA (reference sequence). This CDR3 has 13 amino acids. CDR3 nucleotides: TGCAGTGTGCTAGCGGGGACGAGAGATACGCAGTATTTT. This sequence encodes CSVLAGTRDTQYF.

This clone was seen at least ten times. This rearrangement joins TRBV27 to TRBJ1-2, with a weak D call TRBD1 (5 bases). There are 14 residues in the CDR3. The germline CDR1 and CDR2 sequences are MNHEY and SMNVEV (reference sequence). With 7 bases removed from V and 8 bases from J, the gap between germline ends came to 20 bases. The CDR3, as DNA: TGTGCCAGCACTACCCAGGGTTCCGCGTTGGGCTACACCTTC. Translated: CASTTQGSALGYTF.

The table lists this clone with many counts. The chain has TRBV19 and TRBJ1-5; 7 bases line up with TRBD1. Germline values: CDR1 LNHDA, CDR2 SQIVND (reference sequence). The CDR3 totals 18 residues. Trimming took 7 bases from V and 0 from J; bases not matched to a gene: 15. The CDR3 region is CASNGGPVTGISNQPQHF. As DNA, the CDR3 is TGTGCCAGTAATGGGGGCCCTGTGACAGGGATTAGCAATCAGCCCCAGCATTTT. The full variable domain, completed using reference TRBV19 and TRBJ1-5, is DGGITQSPKYLFRKEGQNVTLSCEQNLNHDAMYWYRQDPGQGLRLIYYSQIVNDFQKGDIAEGYSVSREKKESFPLTVTSAQKNPTAFYLCASNGGPVTGISNQPQHFGDGTRLSIL.

This chain joins TRBV20-1 and TRBJ2-7; 14 bases fit TRBD2. V was clipped by 6 bases and J by 5 bases; unmatched bases: 6. Germline CDR1 is DFQATT and CDR2 is SNEGSKA (reference sequence). The CDR3 spans 14 residues. The CDR3: CSATGLAGGNEQYV. CDR3 in DNA: TGCAGTGCAACCGGACTAGCGGGAGGAAACGAGCAGTACGTC.

For this clone: The junction and the germline gene differ at one end; a read error may be behind it. This chain connects TRBV7-8 to TRBJ1-3; D unresolved. The length of the CDR3 is 15 residues. Germline V lookup: CDR1 SGHVS, CDR2 FQNEAQ. This CDR3 reads CANSPYEWFGNTIYF. DNA for the CDR3: TGTGCCAACAGCCCATACGAGTGGTTTGGAAACACCATATATTTT. Full variable domain (missing parts from reference TRBV7-8 and TRBJ1-3): GAGVSQSPRYKVAKRGQDVALRCDPISGHVSLFWYQQALGQGPEFLTYFQNEAQLDKSGLPSDRFFAERPEGSVSTLKIQRTQQEDSAVYLCANSPYEWFGNTIYFGEGSWLTVV.

In this sample, this clone turned up many times. The chain carries TRBV19 and TRBJ2-5; 8 nucleotides line up with TRBD2. With 4 bases clipped from V and 2 bases from J, the junction kept 6 bases outside the gene matches. CDR1 LNHDA and CDR2 SQIVND come from the germline V gene (reference sequence). The CDR3 is 15 amino acids. CDR3 nucleotide sequence: TGTGCCAGTAGTAGAAACGGGGGGGCTCAAGAGACCCAGTACTTC. Its protein product is CASSRNGGAQETQYF.